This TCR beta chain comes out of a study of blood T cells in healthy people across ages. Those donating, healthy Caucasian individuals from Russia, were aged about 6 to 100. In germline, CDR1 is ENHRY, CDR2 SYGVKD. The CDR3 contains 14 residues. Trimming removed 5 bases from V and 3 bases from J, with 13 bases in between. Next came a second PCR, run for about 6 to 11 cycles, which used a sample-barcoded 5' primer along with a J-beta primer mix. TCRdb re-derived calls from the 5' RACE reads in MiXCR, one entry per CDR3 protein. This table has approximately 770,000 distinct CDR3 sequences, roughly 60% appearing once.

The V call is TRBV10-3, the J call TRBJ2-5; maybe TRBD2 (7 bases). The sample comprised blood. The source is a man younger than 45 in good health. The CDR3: CAISLAGAEETQYF. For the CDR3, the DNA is TGTGCCATCAGTCTGGCGGGGGCCGAAGAGACCCAGTACTTC.